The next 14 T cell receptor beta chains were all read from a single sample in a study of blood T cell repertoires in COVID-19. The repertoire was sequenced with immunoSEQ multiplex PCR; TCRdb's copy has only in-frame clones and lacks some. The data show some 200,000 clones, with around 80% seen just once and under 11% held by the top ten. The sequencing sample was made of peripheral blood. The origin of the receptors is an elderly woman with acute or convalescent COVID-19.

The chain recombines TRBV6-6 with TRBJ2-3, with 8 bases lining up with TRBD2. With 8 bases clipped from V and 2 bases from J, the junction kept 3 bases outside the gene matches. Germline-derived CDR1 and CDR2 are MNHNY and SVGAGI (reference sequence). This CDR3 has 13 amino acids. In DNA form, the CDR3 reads TGTGCCAGCTGGCGGGGGGACACAGATACGCAGTATTTT. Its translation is CASWRGDTDTQYF.

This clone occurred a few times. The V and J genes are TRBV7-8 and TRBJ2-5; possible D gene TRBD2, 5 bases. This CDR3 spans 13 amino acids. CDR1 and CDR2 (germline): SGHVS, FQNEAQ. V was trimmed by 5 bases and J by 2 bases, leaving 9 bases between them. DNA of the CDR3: TGTGCCAGCAGCCCAATAGCGCAAGAGACCCAGTACTTC. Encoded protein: CASSPIAQETQYF.

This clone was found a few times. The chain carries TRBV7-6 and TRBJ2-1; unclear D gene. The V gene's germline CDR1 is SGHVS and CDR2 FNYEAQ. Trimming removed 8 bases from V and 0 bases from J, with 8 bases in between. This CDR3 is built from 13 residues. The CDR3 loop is CASQRSSYNEQFF. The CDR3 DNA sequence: TGTGCCAGCCAGCGAAGCTCCTACAATGAGCAGTTCTTC.

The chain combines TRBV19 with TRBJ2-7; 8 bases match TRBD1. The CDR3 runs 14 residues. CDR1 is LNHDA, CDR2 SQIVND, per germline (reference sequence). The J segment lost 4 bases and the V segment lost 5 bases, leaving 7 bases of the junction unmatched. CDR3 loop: CASSPGQGTYEQYF. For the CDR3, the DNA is TGTGCCAGTAGTCCCGGACAGGGTACTTACGAGCAGTACTTC. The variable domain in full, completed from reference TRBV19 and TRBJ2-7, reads DGGITQSPKYLFRKEGQNVTLSCEQNLNHDAMYWYRQDPGQGLRLIYYSQIVNDFQKGDIAEGYSVSREKKESFPLTVTSAQKNPTAFYLCASSPGQGTYEQYFGPGTRLTVT.

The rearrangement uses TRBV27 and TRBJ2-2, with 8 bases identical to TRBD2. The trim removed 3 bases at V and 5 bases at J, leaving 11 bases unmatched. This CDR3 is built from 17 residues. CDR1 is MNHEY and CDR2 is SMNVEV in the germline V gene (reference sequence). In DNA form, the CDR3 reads TGTGCCAGCAGTTTTCAATCGGGACTAGGAGGTACCGGGGAGCTGTTTTTT. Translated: CASSFQSGLGGTGELFF.

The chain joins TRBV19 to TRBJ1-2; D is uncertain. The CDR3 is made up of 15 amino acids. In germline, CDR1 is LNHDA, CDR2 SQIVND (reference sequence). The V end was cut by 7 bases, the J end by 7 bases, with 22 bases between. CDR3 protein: CASISWTTPSGGYTF. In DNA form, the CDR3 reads TGTGCCAGTATTTCTTGGACGACCCCGAGCGGTGGCTACACCTTC.

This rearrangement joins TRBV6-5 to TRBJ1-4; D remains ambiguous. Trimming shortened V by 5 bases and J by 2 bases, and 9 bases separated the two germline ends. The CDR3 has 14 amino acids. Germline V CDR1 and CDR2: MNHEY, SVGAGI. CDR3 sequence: CASSRGWTNEKLFF. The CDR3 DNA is TGTGCCAGCAGTCGAGGGTGGACTAATGAAAAACTGTTTTTT.

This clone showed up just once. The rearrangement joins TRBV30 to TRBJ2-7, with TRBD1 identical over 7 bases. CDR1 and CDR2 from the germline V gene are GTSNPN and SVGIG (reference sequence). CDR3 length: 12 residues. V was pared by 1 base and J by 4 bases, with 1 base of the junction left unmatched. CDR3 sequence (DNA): TGTGCCTGGAGTGACAGGGGTTACGAGCAGTACTTC. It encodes CAWSDRGYEQYF.

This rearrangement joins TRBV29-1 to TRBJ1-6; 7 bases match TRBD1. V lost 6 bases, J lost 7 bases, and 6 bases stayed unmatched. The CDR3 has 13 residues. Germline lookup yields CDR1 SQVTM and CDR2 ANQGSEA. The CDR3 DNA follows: TGCAGCGTGAGGGGACAGAGGAATTCACCCCTCCACTTT. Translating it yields CSVRGQRNSPLHF.

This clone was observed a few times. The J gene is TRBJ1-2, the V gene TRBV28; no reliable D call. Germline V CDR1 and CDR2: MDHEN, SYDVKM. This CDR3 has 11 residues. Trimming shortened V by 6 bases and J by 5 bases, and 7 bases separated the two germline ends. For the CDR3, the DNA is TGTGCCAGCAGAAATACATATGGCTACACCTTC. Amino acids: CASRNTYGYTF.

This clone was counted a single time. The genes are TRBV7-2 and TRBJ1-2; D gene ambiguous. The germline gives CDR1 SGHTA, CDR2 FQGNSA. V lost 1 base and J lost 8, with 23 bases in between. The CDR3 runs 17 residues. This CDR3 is CASSLGASREGTVGYTF. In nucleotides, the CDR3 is TGTGCCAGCAGCTTAGGAGCATCCCGAGAGGGAACCGTCGGCTACACCTTC.

In nucleotides, the CDR3 is TGTGCCAGCAGCTGGGGAGGGTCTAGCACAGATACGCAGTATTTT. It codes for CASSWGGSSTDTQYF. This chain connects TRBV5-5 to TRBJ2-3, with TRBD2 identical over 7 bases. CDR1 and CDR2 (germline): SGHKS, YYEKEE (reference sequence). The CDR3 covers 15 residues. Trimming at V came to 3 bases and at J to 0 bases, leaving 4 bases not matched to a gene.

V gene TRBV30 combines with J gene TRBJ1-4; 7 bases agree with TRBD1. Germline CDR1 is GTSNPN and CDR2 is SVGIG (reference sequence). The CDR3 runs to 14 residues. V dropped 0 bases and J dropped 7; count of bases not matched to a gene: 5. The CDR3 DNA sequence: TGTGCCTGGAGTGTAGGGCCAGGGGGTGAAAAACTGTTTTTT. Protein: CAWSVGPGGEKLFF.

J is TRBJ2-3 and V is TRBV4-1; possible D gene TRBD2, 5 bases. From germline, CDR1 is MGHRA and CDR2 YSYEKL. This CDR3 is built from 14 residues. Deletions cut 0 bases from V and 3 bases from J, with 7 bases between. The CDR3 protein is CASSQDWRTDTQYF. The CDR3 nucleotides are TGCGCCAGCAGCCAAGATTGGAGGACAGATACGCAGTATTTT.